What follows describes a single T cell receptor beta chain. This clonotype has just a few counts. This clone's antigen is unknown. The record has no base qualities; no much larger clone is one base away. For a library built for alpha chains, this beta chain is a stray read; little rests on its size. The data stem from a study of spatial heterogeneity in lung cancer (dated by TCRdb to between 2018 and 2021). For context, the study as a whole: Beta-chain transcripts were consistently detected in greater numbers than alpha-chain transcripts, which likely reflects a higher abundance of beta-chain transcripts. In tumor regions, TCR transcript counts showed a strong correlation with a T cell transcriptional module score from matched bulk RNA-seq. In the raw uncorrected reads, each unique combination of TCR and UMI appeared more than ten times on average. The study quantitatively compared TCR alpha and beta repertoires across multiple tumor regions, matched nontumor lung and blood in non-small cell lung cancer. Nonsynonymous mutation counts, determined by whole-exome sequencing of tumor tissue, were related to TCR repertoire features. Both alpha and beta chains were TCR-sequenced in samples taken at surgery, namely 220 tumor regions, approximately 66 matched nontumor lung samples and about 54 PBMC samples. Here is what the overall study found, with its caveats: Estimated TCR-seq coverage of tumor T cells was only roughly 7% for alpha chains and around 13% for beta chains. Counts of ubiquitous and regional expanded TCRs correlated with counts of ubiquitous and regional nonsynonymous mutations, respectively. The tumor nonsynonymous mutation count correlated with the number of expanded alpha and beta TCRs within the tumor. Confirming at a functional level the hypothesis that regional TCRs recognize regional mutations was considered to require additional single-cell paired TCR alpha and beta sequencing.

The sample's time point label, in plain terms: sample taken at primary tumor resection. The donors were 65 to 85 patients from the lung TRACERx cohort who had early-stage, untreated non-small cell lung cancer. Whole RNA extracted from tumor and nontumor lung tissue, or from cryopreserved PBMC samples, was used for TCR sequencing without cell sorting. Only patients with enough RNA available from two or more tumor regions were chosen for TCR sequencing. Before selection, tumor and adjacent nontumor lung specimens were reviewed by a lung pathologist. V and J are truncated by 5 bases and 0 bases respectively, leaving an intervening sequence of 18 bases. Inclusive of the bounding cysteine and phenylalanine, the CDR3 is 17 residues long. Solely the CDR3 DNA is kept, with 51 bases framed from the first base. The library was built by means of 5' RACE. TCRdb lists the instrument as NextSeq 500. The TCR library protocol attached a unique molecular identifier to each TCR cDNA molecule to allow correction of PCR and sequencing errors. In the paper's pipeline: TCR identification, UMI-based error correction and CDR3 extraction were performed with Decombinator tools. TCRs above a frequency of 2 per 1,000, corresponding to the top 1% of the tumor frequency distribution, were defined as expanded. Expanded tumor TCRs statistically deemed absent (corrected P<0.05) from at least one tumor region were classed as regional, and all other expanded tumor TCRs were classed as ubiquitous. Rényi diversity was computed with the R vegan package after subsampling each repertoire 100 times to 5,000 TCRs. To build CDR3 similarity networks, amino acid triplet string-kernel similarity was used, and CDR3s were connected when their pairwise similarity was above 0.82. TCRdb reworked the public reads: Q25 trimming with fastp, MiXCR clone assembly, productive beta chains retained. Each entry is one CDR3 protein sequence, shown with its most common DNA and genes. TCRdb assigned the V and J calls; the authors' analysis was not used. This sample is represented by some 3,500 distinct CDR3 sequences; under 6% of them were singletons. Jointly, the top ten make up around 33% of the sample.

This sequence originates from a female donor with early-stage non-small cell lung cancer. The sequence links TRBV12-3 or TRBV12-4 to TRBJ2-3; the D gene is perhaps TRBD1 or TRBD2, each of them matching over 5 bases. The sample in question was lung tumor tissue, obtained at surgery. In nucleotide form, the sequence is TGTGCCAGCAGTCTCCGGGCCGGGACGACTAGCACAGATACGCAGTATTTT. It specifies CASSLRAGTTSTDTQYF.